This entry lists 19 T cell receptor beta chains sequenced from one sample in a study of cytomegalovirus exposure and HLA in healthy donors. PCR used 60 Vbeta primers and 13 Jbeta primers. Only in-frame clones appear in the TCRdb table, and some are missing; sequencing was by immunoSEQ multiplex PCR. The sample records 95,000 to 150,000 clones, over 15% being singletons. Sequenced: PBMCs. These TCRs come from a female donor in good health and CMV-seropositive.

The sample holds a few counts of this clone. DNA for the CDR3: TGTGCCAGCAGTGAACGAGCGGGGGGGCCTAATCATGAGCAGTTCTTC. It translates to CASSERAGGPNHEQFF. This chain links TRBV2 with TRBJ2-1; 10 bases are a match to TRBD2. J was trimmed by 8 bases and V by 2 bases; bases with no gene match: 9. The CDR3 spans 16 residues. CDR1 is SNHLY and CDR2 is FYNNEI in the germline V gene. The complete variable domain, with remaining parts taken from reference TRBV2 and TRBJ2-1, reads EPEVTQTPSHQVTQMGQEVILRCVPISNHLYFYWYRQILGQKVEFLVSFYNNEISEKSEIFDDQFSVERPDGSNFTLKIRSTKLEDSAMYFCASSERAGGPNHEQFFGPGTRLTVL.

CDR3 nucleotide sequence: TGTGCCAGCAGTTTGGCGGCAGTGAACTATGGCTACACCTTC. This sequence encodes CASSLAAVNYGYTF. The chain is built from TRBV27 and TRBJ1-2, with D uncertain. The CDR3 length is 14 residues. CDR1 MNHEY and CDR2 SMNVEV come from the germline V gene (reference sequence). V shed 3 bases and J shed 2 bases, with 10 bases lying between them.

The chain is built from TRBV7-2 and TRBJ1-3; D gene uncertain. The CDR3 totals 16 residues. Trimming shortened V by 0 bases and J by 1 base, and 10 bases separated the two germline ends. Germline CDR1 reads SGHTA; CDR2 reads FQGNSA. Here the CDR3 reads CASSLASAASGNTIYF. The CDR3 bases are TGTGCCAGCAGCTTAGCGTCGGCGGCTTCTGGAAACACCATATATTTT.

This chain uses TRBV2 with TRBJ2-7; no definite D call. This CDR3 spans 14 amino acids. Trimming pared 0 bases from V and 6 bases from J, leaving 12 bases between. The germline gives CDR1 SNHLY, CDR2 FYNNEI. The CDR3 here is CASSEAAIWIEQYF. The CDR3 bases are TGTGCCAGCAGTGAAGCAGCGATATGGATCGAGCAGTACTTC. Full variable domain (outside the CDR3, taken from reference TRBV2 and TRBJ2-7): EPEVTQTPSHQVTQMGQEVILRCVPISNHLYFYWYRQILGQKVEFLVSFYNNEISEKSEIFDDQFSVERPDGSNFTLKIRSTKLEDSAMYFCASSEAAIWIEQYFGPGTRLTVT.

This clone has more than one count but fewer than ten. The chain recombines TRBV4-2 with TRBJ2-3, with 7 bases aligning to TRBD2. CDR3 length: 15 amino acids. The germline V gene has CDR1 LGHNA and CDR2 YNFKEQ. Losses at the gene ends were 1 base for V and 2 bases for J; bases not matched to a gene: 3. The CDR3 DNA reads TGTGCCAGCAGCCAAGCGGGGGGAACCACAGATACGCAGTATTTT. Residues: CASSQAGGTTDTQYF.

This rearrangement joins TRBV27 to TRBJ2-1; 8 bases align to TRBD2. The junction had 12 bases not matched to a gene; V was cut back by 5 bases and J by 9 bases. In germline, CDR1 is MNHEY, CDR2 SMNVEV (reference sequence). The CDR3 totals 15 residues. As DNA, the CDR3 is TGTGCCAGCAGTCCCCCTGGCGGGGGGAAGGGTGAGCAGTTCTTC. Its protein is CASSPPGGGKGEQFF.

This clone has just a few counts. The chain couples TRBV7-9 to TRBJ2-5; 10 nucleotides agree with TRBD1. V shed 5 bases and J 3 bases; nucleotides not matched to a gene: 6. CDR1 is SEHNR and CDR2 is FQNEAQ in the germline V gene (reference sequence). This CDR3 spans 15 amino acids. As DNA, the CDR3 is TGTGCCAGCAGCCCGGGACAGGGGAAGGAAGAGACCCAGTACTTC. Translated: CASSPGQGKEETQYF.

This clone appeared a few times. The V call is TRBV28, the J call TRBJ2-3; 7 bases agree with TRBD1. CDR3 length: 14 amino acids. The germline gives CDR1 MDHEN, CDR2 SYDVKM. The J segment lost 2 bases and the V segment lost 5 bases, leaving 4 bases of the junction unmatched. CDR3 DNA: TGTGCCAGCAGTATGACAGGGCCCACAGATACGCAGTATTTT. This codes for CASSMTGPTDTQYF.

This clone was observed a few times. The CDR3 loop reads CASNTPGQNTEAFF. The DNA for the CDR3 is TGTGCCAGCAACACCCCGGGACAGAACACTGAAGCTTTCTTT. The chain is built from TRBV6-5 and TRBJ1-1; D perhaps matches TRBD1 (6 bases). The germline gives CDR1 MNHEY, CDR2 SVGAGI. This CDR3 spans 14 amino acids. V lost 7 bases, J lost 1 base, and 13 bases lay in between.

This clone was picked up a small number of times. The V and J genes are TRBV19 and TRBJ1-6; 7 bases line up with TRBD1. The ends lost 6 bases at V and 1 base at J; junction bases unmatched: 6. The germline CDR1 and CDR2 sequences are LNHDA and SQIVND (reference sequence). There are 16 residues in the CDR3. The CDR3 region has the DNA TGTGCCAGTAGAAACTCACAGGGGTCCTATAATTCACCCCTCCACTTT. This translates into CASRNSQGSYNSPLHF. Based on the CDR3 plus reference TRBV19 and TRBJ1-6, the full variable domain is DGGITQSPKYLFRKEGQNVTLSCEQNLNHDAMYWYRQDPGQGLRLIYYSQIVNDFQKGDIAEGYSVSREKKESFPLTVTSAQKNPTAFYLCASRNSQGSYNSPLHFGNGTRLTVT.

In its sample, this clone was seen a few times. The rearrangement uses TRBV28 and TRBJ2-2; the D is unclear. Per germline, CDR1 MDHEN and CDR2 SYDVKM. This CDR3 contains 11 residues. V lost 6 bases and J 3 bases, leaving 2 bases between the germline ends. CDR3: CASSYTGELFF. The CDR3 DNA reads as TGTGCCAGCAGCTACACCGGGGAGCTGTTTTTT.

V is TRBV7-9 and J is TRBJ2-3; D uncertain. This CDR3 is 15 amino acids long. The germline V gene has CDR1 SEHNR and CDR2 FQNEAQ (reference sequence). The germline V and J ends were trimmed by 5 bases and 4 bases, with 16 bases remaining between them. This CDR3 is CASSPWADPSDTQYF. The CDR3 nucleotides read TGTGCCAGCAGCCCCTGGGCAGACCCGTCAGATACGCAGTATTTT.

This clone was detected a few times. V and J are TRBV5-1 and TRBJ1-3; D is uncertain. The CDR3 runs to 14 residues. Germline CDR1 is SGHRS and CDR2 is YFSETQ. Trimming removed 0 bases from V and 2 bases from J, with 6 bases in between. CDR3 loop: CASSLATAGNTIYF. The CDR3 nucleotides are TGCGCCAGCAGCTTGGCCACAGCTGGAAACACCATATATTTT.

The chain carries TRBV5-1 and TRBJ2-5; TRBD1 matches at 11 bases. This CDR3 region has 15 residues. Unmatched junction bases numbered 5, after V lost 2 bases and J lost 5 bases. CDR1 and CDR2 (germline): SGHRS, YFSETQ. The CDR3 bases are TGCGCCAGCAGCTTTATGGGACAGGGGGGGGAGACCCAGTACTTC. Amino acids: CASSFMGQGGETQYF.

The rearrangement links TRBV12-5 to TRBJ1-1; 7 bases fit TRBD1. CDR3 length: 13 amino acids. V trimming: 8 bases; J trimming: 1 base; junction bases outside the gene matches: 4. Germline V CDR1 and CDR2: LGHNT, FRNRAP. The CDR3 loop is CASQRQGNTEAFF. As DNA, the CDR3 is TGTGCTAGTCAAAGACAGGGGAACACTGAAGCTTTCTTT.

This clone has just a few counts. The CDR3: CASSLPEGRTQYF. For the CDR3, the DNA is TGTGCCAGCAGCTTGCCCGAGGGAAGGACCCAGTACTTC. The V call is TRBV7-2, the J call TRBJ2-5; perhaps TRBD2 as D (5 bases). V was trimmed by 3 bases and J by 7 bases, leaving 12 bases between them. The CDR3 length is 13 residues. CDR1 and CDR2 from the germline V gene are SGHTA and FQGNSA.

The genes are TRBV6-6 and TRBJ2-7; the D gene is possibly TRBD1 (6 bases). The CDR3 sequence is 14 residues long. V was trimmed by 3 bases and J by 6 bases, leaving 15 bases between them. Germline CDR1 reads MNHNY; CDR2 reads SVGAGI (reference sequence). The CDR3 region has the DNA TGTGCCAGCAGTTATATGAGCACAGGGACCGAGCAGTACTTC. This translates into CASSYMSTGTEQYF.

This clone showed up just a few times. The CDR3 region has the DNA TGCGCCAGCAGCGCGACAGGGGGGACACTATGGCTACACACCTTC. This gives the protein CASSATGGTLWLHTF. The chain has TRBV5-1 and TRBJ1-2, with 9 positions matching TRBD1. This CDR3 region has 15 residues. The germline gives CDR1 SGHRS, CDR2 YFSETQ. Germline trimming cut 4 bases from V and 12 bases from J; bases unmatched to any gene: 16.

The rearrangement links TRBV4-2 to TRBJ2-1; 13 nucleotides align to TRBD2. CDR1 and CDR2 (germline): LGHNA, YNFKEQ. V trimming: 0 bases; J trimming: 9 bases; junction bases outside the gene matches: 11. The CDR3 is 18 amino acids. CDR3: CASSQESRTSGSHTEQFF. The DNA for the CDR3 is TGTGCCAGCAGCCAAGAGTCCCGGACTAGCGGGAGTCACACTGAGCAGTTCTTC.